Listed here are 5 T cell receptor beta chains from one sample, sequenced in a study of T cell responses to AZD1222 COVID-19 vaccine. Sequencing was performed with immunoSEQ multiplex PCR; in TCRdb, only in-frame clones are kept and a portion is missing. The data contain approximately 150,000 clones, about 90% of them singletons. This specimen was peripheral blood, taken 28 days after the second AZD1222 dose. These receptor sequences come from an adult who received the AZD1222 COVID-19 vaccine.

V and J are TRBV18 and TRBJ1-1; 7 nucleotides align to TRBD1. The CDR3 has 16 residues. The J segment lost 5 bases and the V segment lost 2 bases, leaving 11 bases of the junction unmatched. CDR1 is KGHSH and CDR2 is LQKENI in the germline V gene. CDR3 protein: CASSPETGRLLTEAFF. The CDR3 coding sequence is TGTGCCAGCTCACCAGAGACAGGGAGGCTGTTGACTGAAGCTTTCTTT.

This chain joins TRBV3-1 (or the pseudogene TRBV3-2) and TRBJ2-7; no definite D call. Germline CDR1 reads LGHDT; CDR2 reads YNNKEL (reference sequence). The CDR3 extends over 14 amino acids. Trimming left V 1 base short and J 3 bases short, with 10 bases between. CDR3 sequence reads: CASSQVGWGYEQYF. Here the CDR3 DNA reads TGTGCCAGCAGCCAAGTCGGGTGGGGCTACGAGCAGTACTTC.

The rearrangement links TRBV4-1 to TRBJ1-1, with D perhaps matching TRBD1 (5 bases). V was shortened by 0 bases and J by 11 bases, with 16 bases between the two germline ends. The CDR3 loop spans 14 amino acids. CDR1 MGHRA and CDR2 YSYEKL come from the germline V gene. The CDR3 protein is CASSQDGAGVGAFF. DNA of the CDR3: TGCGCCAGCAGCCAAGATGGGGCGGGCGTCGGGGCTTTCTTT.

Points on this clone: Other DNA sequences in the same sample also yield this CDR3. V and J are TRBV15 and TRBJ1-5; D is possibly TRBD1 (5 bases). Trimming cost V 0 bases and J 4 bases, with 13 bases left between them. In germline, CDR1 is LNHNV, CDR2 YYDKDF (reference sequence). This CDR3 is 16 amino acids long. The CDR3 DNA reads as TGTGCCACCAGCAGAGATCGGGGGGGTAGTAATCAGCCCCAGCATTTT. Its protein product is CATSRDRGGSNQPQHF.

The chain has TRBV2 and TRBJ1-1, with D possibly being TRBD1 (5 bases). The germline gives CDR1 SNHLY, CDR2 FYNNEI. V was clipped by 5 bases and J by 0 bases, with 10 bases between them. This CDR3 has 14 residues. The CDR3 DNA is TGTGCCAGCAGTCCGACAGACTTGAACACTGAAGCTTTCTTT. Its translation: CASSPTDLNTEAFF.